This TCR beta chain was observed in a study of blood T cell repertoires in COVID-19 (dated by TCRdb to about 2020). Some background on the complete study: The collaborator samples originated in the United States, Italy and Spain and spanned the acute and convalescent phases of COVID-19. The material from the prospective study consisted of cDNA or gDNA derived from T cells, B-cell-depleted T cells, or PBMCs. The dataset comprised deeply sampled blood TCRbeta repertoires from subjects exposed to, actively infected with, or recovered from COVID-19. A freely available public database, intended as a resource for researchers studying the immune response to SARS-CoV-2, is where the repertoires were released. Samples were obtained from the ongoing ImmuneRACE study (first 160 participants) and from some 1,300 subjects provided by 6 global collaborators. Sample metadata almost always included a de-identified subject ID, COVID-19 status, age in years and sex. Where HLA class I and class II types were available, the types were taken from metadata supplied by the sample provider, not from assay-based typing. The full study reports these points: The amount of clinical and demographic metadata varied by source and participant and was provided uncurated.

Each collaborating institution followed its own protocols to collect whole blood in K2EDTA tubes. Collaborator samples were shipped for TCRbeta analysis as frozen whole blood, isolated PBMCs, or DNA extracted from either sample type. Ends trimmed: V by 7 bases, J by 0 bases; bases unmatched to a gene: 5. The germline V gene sets CDR1 to SNHLY and CDR2 to FYNNEI. Including the terminal cysteine and phenylalanine, the CDR3 comprises 15 residues. The read is trimmed to its CDR3 DNA, 45 bases read in frame from base 1. Turning to this clone: Its antigen is currently not known. No base quality values were provided; no much bigger clone lies one nucleotide off.

TCRbeta CDR3 regions were amplified from genomic DNA by means of the immunoSEQ Assay, a bias-controlled multiplex PCR. Under the source paper's analysis protocol: The number of nucleated cells in each sample was estimated by amplification of reference gene primers within the assay. Sequence reads were collapsed and filtered to measure the absolute abundance of every unique TCRbeta CDR3 rearrangement. For each sample, productive Simpson clonality was calculated as the square root of Simpson's diversity index over productive rearrangements. TCRdb retrieved this table from immuneACCESS and kept in-frame rearrangements only. Not all clones are present; in checked studies, unresolved V genes account for under half, and no reason is known for the remainder. V and J calls and clone size are those listed in that table; D and trimming were worked out from the DNA. This sample is represented by tens of thousands of clones; approximately 88% of them were singletons. The leading ten clones occupy 4.5% to 5.5% of the sample.

This receptor was obtained from a human donor in a cohort sampled during active COVID-19. The sequencing sample was made of peripheral blood. The chain was built from TRBV2 and TRBJ2-7, and 11 junctional nucleotides match TRBD2. The CDR3 region reads CASTPGTSGSYEQYF. The bases are TGTGCCAGCACCCCCGGGACTAGCGGCTCCTACGAGCAGTACTTC.